What follows describes a single T cell receptor (beta chain). Original analysis: Amplifying reference gene primers gave estimates of nucleated cell counts. The repertoire was sequenced with immunoSEQ multiplex PCR; TCRdb's copy has only in-frame clones and lacks some. That table is the source of V, J and clone size, and D and trimming were worked out from the DNA. The sample shows about 250,000 clones, about 83% of them seen only once. Those enrolled in Seattle joined during active infection and were followed longitudinally afterward. This entry is derived from a study of blood T cell repertoires in COVID-19. In the study overall: Italy, Spain and the United States were the sources of the convalescent and acute COVID-19 samples.

The CDR3 is 14 residues long. J gave up 4 bases and V 3 bases, and 3 bases lay outside the gene matches. Germline CDR1 is LNHDA and CDR2 is SQIVND (reference sequence). Sequenced material: peripheral blood. The sequence was collected from a woman of 80 years or more with COVID-19, enrolled during active disease. The V and J genes are TRBV19 and TRBJ1-1, with TRBD1 matching over 9 bases. CDR3 protein: CASSITGGTTEAFF. DNA for the CDR3: TGTGCCAGTAGTATCACAGGGGGCACCACTGAAGCTTTCTTT.